The 21 T cell receptor beta chains below all came from one sample that was sequenced in a study of human T cells and chemical hapten exposure. Time point noted: patch test 1, 2 weeks after DPC sensitization. The sample's treatment: therapeutic diphenylcyclopropenone sensitization with weekly scalp DPC. One entry per CDR3 protein results from TCRdb running MiXCR on the RACE reads. The repertoire holds roughly 70,000 distinct CDR3 sequences, around 9.8% seen once, with 3.3% in the top ten. The input for sequencing was whole blood, taken in connection with sensitization to the hapten diphenylcyclopropenone (DPC). The receptor set was obtained from a woman aged 40 to 50 with alopecia areata. Some clones in this sample may be carry-over from other donors' samples.

This clonotype was detected ten times or more. V usage is TRBV20-1 and J usage is TRBJ1-1, with a weak D call TRBD1 (5 bases). The V and J ends lost 5 bases and 1 base respectively, with 17 bases between them. The CDR3 totals 15 residues. Looked up from germline, CDR1 is DFQATT and CDR2 is SNEGSKA (reference sequence). CDR3 nucleotide sequence: TGCAGTGCTCCTCCCTGGGGACCTCCGAACACTGAAGCTTTCTTT. Translated: CSAPPWGPPNTEAFF.

This clonotype was observed at least ten times. V gene TRBV28 combines with J gene TRBJ2-6; D may match TRBD1 or TRBD2 (5 bases each). V was cut by 6 bases and J by 4 bases, with 16 bases left in between. The CDR3 runs 16 residues. Germline values: CDR1 MDHEN, CDR2 SYDVKM. For the CDR3, the DNA is TGTGCCAGCAGGCGGACACTAGGTCTCGGGGCCAACGTCCTGACTTTC. Protein sequence: CASRRTLGLGANVLTF.

This clonotype was seen many times. The CDR3 region is CAWSTGGREQYF. In DNA form, the CDR3 reads TGTGCCTGGAGTACAGGAGGGAGGGAGCAGTACTTC. The chain is built from TRBV30 and TRBJ2-7; D may be TRBD2 (6 bases). CDR3 length: 12 residues. The V gene's germline CDR1 is GTSNPN and CDR2 SVGIG (reference sequence). V lost 2 bases to trimming and J lost 7 bases, with 12 bases between them.

This clonotype was detected many times. The chain uses TRBV4-1 and TRBJ2-7; possibly TRBD1 or TRBD2 for D (5 bases each). Germline V gives CDR1 MGHRA, CDR2 YSYEKL. The CDR3 loop spans 15 amino acids. V lost 3 bases to trimming and J lost 4 bases, with 16 bases between them. The CDR3 loop is CASSHGPGRPYEQYF. CDR3 DNA sequence: TGCGCCAGCAGCCATGGCCCGGGACGCCCGTACGAGCAGTACTTC.

This clonotype was recorded many times. The chain joins TRBV29-1 to TRBJ1-3; unclear D gene. This CDR3 has 11 amino acids. V was cut by 4 bases and J by 4 bases, with 5 bases left in between. Germline V lookup: CDR1 SQVTM, CDR2 ANQGSEA. CDR3 DNA: TGCAGCGTTGTCGCAGGAAACACCATATATTTT. Translated: CSVVAGNTIYF.

This clonotype has at least ten counts. This rearrangement joins TRBV7-2 to TRBJ2-5; D gene ambiguous. The germline V gene encodes CDR1 SGHTA and CDR2 FQGNSA. The length of the CDR3 is 11 residues. The V and J ends lost 1 base and 7 bases respectively, with 4 bases between them. The CDR3 is CASSLGGTQYF. In nucleotides, the CDR3 is TGTGCCAGCAGCTTAGGAGGGACCCAGTACTTC.

This clonotype was found a few times. The V gene is TRBV4-3, the J gene TRBJ1-6; D is perhaps TRBD1 (6 bases). Germline CDR1 is LGHNA and CDR2 is YSLEER. This CDR3 region has 13 residues. V was pared by 0 bases and J by 12 bases, with 9 bases between. CDR3: CASSQERRGPLHF. As DNA, the CDR3 is TGCGCCAGCAGCCAAGAACGCAGGGGACCCCTCCACTTT.

This clonotype was detected many times. V is TRBV5-4 and J is TRBJ2-4, with D perhaps TRBD2 (5 bases). CDR3 length equals 12 residues. The ends were cut back, 4 bases at V and 5 bases at J, with 7 bases in the middle. Germline assignment: CDR1 SGHNT and CDR2 YYREEE (reference sequence). DNA for the CDR3: TGTGCCAGCAGCGGGAGCGAAAACATTCAGTACTTC. Its protein product is CASSGSENIQYF.

Remarks on this clonotype: A read error may explain this, as a much larger clone is one base away. This chain joins TRBV11-2 and TRBJ2-3; D is uncertain. CDR1 is SGHAT, CDR2 FQNNGV, per germline. The CDR3 runs 12 residues. V dropped 6 bases and J dropped 2 bases, with 6 bases sitting between them. The CDR3 protein is CASRIPTDTQYF. In DNA, the CDR3 is TGTGCCAGCAGAATCCCCACAGATACGCAGTATTTT.

This clonotype was seen a handful of times. The chain employs TRBV29-1 and TRBJ2-1; TRBD1 might be the D (5 bases). Trimming stripped 7 bases from V and 0 bases from J, with 19 bases between. The CDR3 extends over 16 amino acids. CDR1 SQVTM and CDR2 ANQGSEA come from the germline V gene. The CDR3 spells CSADTGILSSYNEQFF. DNA for the CDR3: TGCAGCGCCGACACAGGAATTCTGAGCTCCTACAATGAGCAGTTCTTC.

This clonotype was found a few times. This chain connects TRBV30 to TRBJ2-2, with D tentatively TRBD1 (5 bases). The length of the CDR3 is 12 residues. Germline assignment: CDR1 GTSNPN and CDR2 SVGIG (reference sequence). The V and J ends lost 7 bases and 5 bases respectively, with 11 bases between them. The CDR3 DNA sequence: TGTGCCTTCCAGGGAAGGACCGGGGAGCTGTTTTTT. Its protein is CAFQGRTGELFF.

This chain connects TRBV5-1 to TRBJ2-3; TRBD1 or TRBD2 may be the D gene (5 bases each). The V and J ends lost 4 bases and 0 bases respectively, with 9 bases between them. Germline V gene data show CDR1 as SGHRS and CDR2 as YFSETQ. The CDR3 sequence is 14 residues long. The CDR3, as DNA: TGCGCCAGCAGCGGGGGTCCGAGCACAGATACGCAGTATTTT. Encoded protein: CASSGGPSTDTQYF. Using reference TRBV5-1 and TRBJ2-3 for the parts outside the CDR3, the full variable domain is KAGVTQTPRYLIKTRGQQVTLSCSPISGHRSVSWYQQTPGQGLQFLFEYFSETQRNKGNFPGRFSGRQFSNSRSEMNVSTLELGDSALYLCASSGGPSTDTQYFGPGTRLTVL.

This clonotype showed up many times. The CDR3 here is CASSQEYSYEQYF. CDR3 sequence (DNA): TGTGCCAGCAGCCAAGAATACTCCTACGAGCAGTACTTC. The chain carries TRBV4-2 and TRBJ2-7; D not certain. The CDR3 is 13 amino acids. From germline, CDR1 is LGHNA and CDR2 YNFKEQ. V lost 0 bases, J lost 0 bases, and 3 bases lay in between.

This chain uses TRBV14 with TRBJ1-6; unclear D gene. V was trimmed by 1 base and J by 7 bases, leaving 8 bases between them. Looked up from germline, CDR1 is SGHDN and CDR2 is FVKESK. The CDR3 sequence is 14 residues long. As DNA, the CDR3 is TGTGCCAGCAGCCAAGCGTACGGAAATTCACCCCTCCACTTT. It codes for CASSQAYGNSPLHF.

The table lists this clonotype with a few counts. The rearrangement links TRBV6-2 or TRBV6-3 to TRBJ2-3, with TRBD2 matching 9 bases. CDR1 and CDR2 from the germline V gene are MNHEY and SVGEGT. The CDR3 is made up of 14 amino acids. V trimming: 8 bases; J trimming: 2 bases; junction bases outside the gene matches: 5. The CDR3 reads CASCSGGTTDTQYF. The CDR3 DNA reads TGTGCCAGCTGCAGCGGGGGGACCACAGATACGCAGTATTTT.

This clonotype has ten or more counts. V is TRBV7-9 and J is TRBJ1-5, with 11 bases lining up with TRBD1. CDR3 size: 15 residues. The V and J ends lost 3 bases and 3 bases, in that order; junction bases with no gene match: 1. Germline CDR1 reads SEHNR; CDR2 reads FQNEAQ (reference sequence). CDR3 sequence (DNA): TGTGCCAGCAGCTTGGACAGGGGGCCCAATCAGCCCCAGCATTTT. It translates to CASSLDRGPNQPQHF.

This clonotype was seen ten or more times. The chain couples TRBV2 to TRBJ2-4; no reliable D call. The CDR3 is made up of 11 amino acids. The germline CDR1 and CDR2 sequences are SNHLY and FYNNEI. V gave up 10 bases and J gave up 2 bases, with 6 bases separating them. CDR3 bases: TGTGCCACCAGGTCCAAAAACATTCAGTACTTC. Translated: CATRSKNIQYF.

This clonotype has ten or more counts. J is TRBJ1-5 and V is TRBV12-3 or TRBV12-4; D is ambiguous. The CDR3 totals 14 residues. Trimming stripped 5 bases from V and 0 bases from J, with 8 bases between. The CDR3: CASSATVSNQPQHF. In DNA form, the CDR3 reads TGTGCCAGCAGTGCGACGGTTAGCAATCAGCCCCAGCATTTT.

The sample holds many counts of this clonotype. The rearrangement joins TRBV9 to TRBJ2-6; D tentatively reads TRBD1 or TRBD2 (5 bases each). This CDR3 has 18 amino acids. Deletions cut 0 bases from V and 0 bases from J, with 13 bases between. Germline V gene lookup returns CDR1 SGDLS and CDR2 YYNGEE. The CDR3 DNA sequence: TGTGCCAGCAGCGTAGGAGTAGGGGAGCCCTCTGGGGCCAACGTCCTGACTTTC. Protein product: CASSVGVGEPSGANVLTF.

This clonotype was detected a few times. The chain links TRBV3-1 to TRBJ1-1; 8 bases are shared with TRBD1. CDR3 size: 14 residues. V shed 3 bases, J shed 4 bases, and the junction held 4 bases outside the gene matches. Germline values: CDR1 LGHDT, CDR2 YNNKEL (reference sequence). CDR3 DNA: TGTGCCAGCAGCCAGCTAGGACAGGGCACTGAAGCTTTCTTT. Its translation is CASSQLGQGTEAFF.

This clonotype was seen ten or more times. V and J are TRBV6-5 and TRBJ1-1; the D gene is possibly TRBD1 (6 bases). The CDR3 extends over 15 amino acids. Germline V gene data show CDR1 as MNHEY and CDR2 as SVGAGI. V was trimmed by 1 base and J by 4 bases, leaving 13 bases between them. The CDR3: CASSYWTARGTEAFF. The CDR3 region has the DNA TGTGCCAGCAGTTACTGGACAGCTCGGGGCACTGAAGCTTTCTTT.